Presented here are 14 T cell receptor beta chains from one specimen sequenced in a study of blood T cell repertoires in COVID-19. Method: immunoSEQ multiplex PCR; TCRdb's copy keeps in-frame clones and lacks some. Here the sample spans 110,000 or so clones, 70% to 90% being singletons. Sequenced: peripheral blood. Every receptor here comes from a man in his 70s who had recovered from COVID-19.

The chain combines TRBV28 with TRBJ1-1, with D unresolved. The CDR3 loop spans 14 amino acids. The germline V gene encodes CDR1 MDHEN and CDR2 SYDVKM. The V end lost 2 bases, the J end lost 1 base, and 8 bases lay between the germline ends. CDR3 loop: CASSLGHPNTEAFF. DNA of the CDR3: TGTGCCAGCAGTTTAGGGCACCCGAACACTGAAGCTTTCTTT.

This chain uses TRBV28 with TRBJ1-3; maybe TRBD1 (5 bases). Between the trimmed V and J ends, which lost 4 bases and 3 bases, there was a span of 7 bases. CDR1 and CDR2 from the germline V gene are MDHEN and SYDVKM. The length of the CDR3 is 13 residues. The CDR3 spells CASSSTGGNTIYF. In nucleotides, the CDR3 is TGTGCCAGCAGTTCCACAGGTGGAAACACCATATATTTT.

The gene calls are TRBV15 and TRBJ2-5, with a tentative D call TRBD1 (5 bases). Germline CDR1 LNHNV, CDR2 YYDKDF (reference sequence). The CDR3 has 15 amino acids. V gave up 5 bases and J gave up 6 bases, with 19 bases separating them. The CDR3 reads CATSGGIQVGKTQYF. CDR3 in DNA: TGTGCCACCAGCGGTGGGATACAGGTGGGGAAGACCCAGTACTTC.

There are a few counts of this clone. The rearrangement links TRBV14 to TRBJ1-1; D call uncertain. Trimming removed 6 bases at V and 4 bases at J, with 15 bases between. The germline CDR1 and CDR2 sequences are SGHDN and FVKESK. The CDR3 sequence is 14 residues long. Here the CDR3 DNA reads TGTGCCAGCAGGTTCGGCCCCAGCGGCACTGAAGCTTTCTTT. This gives the protein CASRFGPSGTEAFF.

This chain joins TRBV15 and TRBJ1-1, with D unclear. The CDR3 length is 13 residues. The germline V gene encodes CDR1 LNHNV and CDR2 YYDKDF (reference sequence). V was shortened by 5 bases and J by 1 base, with 8 bases between the two germline ends. CDR3: CATSPQRNTEAFF. The CDR3 nucleotides read TGTGCCACCAGCCCACAGAGGAACACTGAAGCTTTCTTT.

This clone was picked up one time. The chain links TRBV21-1 to TRBJ1-2. TRBV21-1 is tagged as a pseudogene. The CDR3 totals 14 residues. For the CDR3, the DNA is TGTGCCAGCACCGCGGGCAGTAATAACTATGGCTACACCTTC. This sequence encodes CASTAGSNNYGYTF.

The rearrangement uses TRBV5-1 and TRBJ2-5; D gene unclear. This CDR3 has 12 residues. Germline values: CDR1 SGHRS, CDR2 YFSETQ. V was shortened by 1 base and J by 5 bases, with 6 bases between the two germline ends. Here the CDR3 reads CASSLRGETQYF. The CDR3 DNA reads TGCGCCAGCAGCTTGCGCGGTGAGACCCAGTACTTC. Variable domain in full (rest from reference TRBV5-1 and TRBJ2-5): KAGVTQTPRYLIKTRGQQVTLSCSPISGHRSVSWYQQTPGQGLQFLFEYFSETQRNKGNFPGRFSGRQFSNSRSEMNVSTLELGDSALYLCASSLRGETQYFGPGTRLLVL.

The genes are TRBV7-2 and TRBJ2-7; perhaps TRBD2 as D (6 bases). The CDR3 sequence is 13 residues long. Germline CDR1 reads SGHTA; CDR2 reads FQGNSA. V gave up 7 bases and J gave up 3 bases, with 13 bases separating them. The CDR3 is CASKRDWSYEQYF. The CDR3 DNA reads TGTGCCAGCAAACGGGACTGGAGCTACGAGCAGTACTTC.

V usage is TRBV6-5 and J usage is TRBJ1-4; TRBD1 is a possible D gene (6 bases). The CDR3 runs 15 residues. Trimming removed 6 bases from V and 7 bases from J, with 18 bases in between. Germline V gives CDR1 MNHEY, CDR2 SVGAGI. CDR3 amino acids: CASRGLTGLGEKLFF. CDR3 coding DNA: TGTGCCAGCAGGGGTTTAACAGGGCTCGGTGAAAAACTGTTTTTT.

This sequence joins TRBV5-1 and TRBJ1-1; D is undetermined. Germline-derived CDR1 and CDR2 are SGHRS and YFSETQ. Trimming removed 0 bases from V and 2 bases from J, with 8 bases in between. The CDR3 contains 14 residues. Here the CDR3 DNA reads TGCGCCAGCAGCTTGGTTGCGGAAAACACTGAAGCTTTCTTT. Translating gives CASSLVAENTEAFF.

The rearrangement uses TRBV15 and TRBJ1-2; D may be TRBD1 (5 bases). CDR1 and CDR2 from the germline V gene are LNHNV and YYDKDF (reference sequence). The germline V and J ends were trimmed by 5 bases and 7 bases, with 20 bases remaining between them. The CDR3 is made up of 15 amino acids. Here the CDR3 DNA reads TGTGCCACCAGCCCTTCCCCCGGGGGAAGACTTGGCTACACCTTC. Protein sequence: CATSPSPGGRLGYTF.

V usage is TRBV28 and J usage is TRBJ1-2; TRBD1 is a possible D gene (5 bases). Germline CDR1 reads MDHEN; CDR2 reads SYDVKM. Trimming shortened V by 5 bases and J by 4 bases, and 17 bases separated the two germline ends. This CDR3 comprises 15 residues. The CDR3 DNA reads TGTGCCAGCAGTCCCTCGGGGGAGGGTGGCTATGGCTACACCTTC. It specifies CASSPSGEGGYGYTF.

V is TRBV6-1 and J is TRBJ2-1; the match to TRBD1 covers 10 bases. CDR1 is MNHNS, CDR2 SASEGT, per germline. V lost 0 bases, J lost 15 bases, and 14 bases stayed unmatched. This CDR3 is built from 16 residues. The DNA for the CDR3 is TGTGCCAGCAGTGAAGCCGTACTACGGGACAGGGGTTCCCGGTTCTTC. Translation gives CASSEAVLRDRGSRFF.

This clone was detected only a few times. The chain recombines TRBV28 with TRBJ2-1; 9 nucleotides line up with TRBD1. The CDR3 consists of 14 residues. V trimming: 9 bases; J trimming: 5 bases; junction bases outside the gene matches: 8. Germline CDR1 reads MDHEN; CDR2 reads SYDVKM. CDR3 in DNA: TGTGCCAGTCAGGGACAGGGTGGTAACAATGAGCAGTTCTTC. This encodes CASQGQGGNNEQFF.